This TCR beta chain was recorded in a study of T cell repertoires in ileal Crohn's disease. Study-level background: About 37% were active smokers at surgery; median disease duration was 7.9 years. About half of patients got postoperative therapy: 11 thiopurines, 18 anti-TNF.

Libraries were prepared by immunoSEQ multiplex PCR; TCRdb keeps only in-frame clonotypes and omits some of them. The sample shows 5,400 or so clones, around four fifths of them seen only once. The receptor was isolated from an adult with Crohn's disease. Material for sequencing was ileal tissue.

The CDR3 region has the DNA TGTGCCAGCAGCTCGCGCCAGAAACAGGGTAGCGTCTCTGGGGCCAACGTCCTGACTTTC. Amino acids: CASSSRQKQGSVSGANVLTF. V gene TRBV9 combines with J gene TRBJ2-6; weak D call: TRBD1 (6 bases). V was pared by 4 bases and J by 0 bases, with 23 bases between. Germline CDR1 and CDR2: SGDLS and YYNGEE. The CDR3 has 20 residues.